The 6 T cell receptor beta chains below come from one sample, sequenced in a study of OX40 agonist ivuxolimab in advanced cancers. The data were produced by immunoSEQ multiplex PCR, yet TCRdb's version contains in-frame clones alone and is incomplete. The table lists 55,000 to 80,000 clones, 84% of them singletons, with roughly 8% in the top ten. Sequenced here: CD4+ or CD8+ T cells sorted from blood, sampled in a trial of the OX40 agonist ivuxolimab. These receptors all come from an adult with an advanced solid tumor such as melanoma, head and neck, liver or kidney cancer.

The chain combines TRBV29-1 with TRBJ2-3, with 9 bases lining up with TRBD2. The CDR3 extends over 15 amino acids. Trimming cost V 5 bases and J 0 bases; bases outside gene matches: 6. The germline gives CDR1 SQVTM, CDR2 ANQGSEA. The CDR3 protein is CSVKATSGSTDTQYF. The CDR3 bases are TGCAGCGTTAAGGCGACTAGCGGTAGCACAGATACGCAGTATTTT.

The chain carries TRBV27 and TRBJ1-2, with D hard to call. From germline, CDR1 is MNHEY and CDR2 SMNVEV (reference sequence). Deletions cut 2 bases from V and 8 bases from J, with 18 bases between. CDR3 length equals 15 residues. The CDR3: CASSLNWQLGGGYTF. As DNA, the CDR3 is TGTGCCAGCAGTTTAAACTGGCAGCTAGGTGGGGGCTACACCTTC.

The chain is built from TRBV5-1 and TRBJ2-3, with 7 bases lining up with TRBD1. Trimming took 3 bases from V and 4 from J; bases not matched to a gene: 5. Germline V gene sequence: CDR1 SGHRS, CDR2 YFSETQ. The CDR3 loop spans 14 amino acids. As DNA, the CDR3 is TGCGCCAGCAGCTCTGACAGGGTGGCAGATACGCAGTATTTT. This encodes CASSSDRVADTQYF.

CDR3 loop: CASSYGAADTQYF. Written as DNA, the CDR3 is TGTGCCAGCAGCTACGGGGCCGCAGATACGCAGTATTTT. The chain is built from TRBV5-4 and TRBJ2-3; perhaps D is TRBD1 or TRBD2 (5 bases each). The CDR3 has 13 residues. V gave up 3 bases and J gave up 4 bases, with 9 bases separating them. CDR1 is SGHNT and CDR2 is YYREEE in the germline V gene (reference sequence).

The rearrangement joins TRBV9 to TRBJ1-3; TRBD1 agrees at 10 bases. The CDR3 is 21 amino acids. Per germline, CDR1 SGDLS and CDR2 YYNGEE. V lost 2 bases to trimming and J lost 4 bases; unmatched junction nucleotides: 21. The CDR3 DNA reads TGTGCCAGCAGCGTGAGCCCCCTCGGGACAGGGGAGTTATATTCCGGAAACACCATATATTTT. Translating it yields CASSVSPLGTGELYSGNTIYF.

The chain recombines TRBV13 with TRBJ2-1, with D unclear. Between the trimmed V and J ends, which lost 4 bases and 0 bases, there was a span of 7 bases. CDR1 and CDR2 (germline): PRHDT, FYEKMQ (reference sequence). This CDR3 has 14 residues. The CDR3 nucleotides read TGTGCCAGCAGCTACCCGTCCTCCTACAATGAGCAGTTCTTC. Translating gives CASSYPSSYNEQFF.